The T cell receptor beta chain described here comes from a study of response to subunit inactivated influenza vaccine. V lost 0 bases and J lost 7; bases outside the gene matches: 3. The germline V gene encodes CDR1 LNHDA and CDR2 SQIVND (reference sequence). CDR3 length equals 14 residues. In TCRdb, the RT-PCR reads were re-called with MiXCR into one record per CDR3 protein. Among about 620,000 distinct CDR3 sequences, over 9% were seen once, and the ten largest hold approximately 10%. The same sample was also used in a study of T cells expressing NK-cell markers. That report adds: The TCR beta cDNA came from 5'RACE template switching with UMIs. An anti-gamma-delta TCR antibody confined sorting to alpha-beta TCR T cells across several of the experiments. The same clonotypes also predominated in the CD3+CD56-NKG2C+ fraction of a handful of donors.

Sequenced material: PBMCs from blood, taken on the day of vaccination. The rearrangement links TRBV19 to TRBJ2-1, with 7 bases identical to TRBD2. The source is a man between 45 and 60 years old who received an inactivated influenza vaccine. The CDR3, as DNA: TGTGCCAGTAGTATAGACGGGGGGAGGAATGAGCAGTTCTTC. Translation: CASSIDGGRNEQFF. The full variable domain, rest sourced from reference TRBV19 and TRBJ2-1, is DGGITQSPKYLFRKEGQNVTLSCEQNLNHDAMYWYRQDPGQGLRLIYYSQIVNDFQKGDIAEGYSVSREKKESFPLTVTSAQKNPTAFYLCASSIDGGRNEQFFGPGTRLTVL.